The rows below give T cell receptor beta chains drawn from one sample of a study of CD8 T cells in Susac syndrome. TCRdb re-called the immunoSEQ multiplex PCR reads through MiXCR, storing one row per CDR3 protein. The sample contains approximately 160,000 distinct CDR3 sequences, roughly 94% of which appear only once. Sequences were obtained from CD4+ T cells from PBMCs. The receptors derive from a human donor with multiple sclerosis. Each CDR3 is given with its conserved first and last residue. The D gene is left open where the match is weak. Size tells how often a clone was seen (once, few, many) or the class of an expanded clone, and some rows leave it out.

j_call v_call clone_size cdr3_length d_call cdr3_aa cdr3_nt
TRBJ1-2 TRBV6-1 - 12 - CASSDPTDGYTF TGTGCCAGCAGTGACCCGACGGATGGCTACACCTTC
TRBJ2-3 TRBV27 - 15 TRBD2 CASSFSGRAPDTQYF TGTGCCAGCAGTTTTAGCGGGAGGGCCCCTGATACGCAGTATTTT
TRBJ1-5 TRBV7-8 - 15 TRBD1 CASSLNRGSLRPQHF TGTGCCAGCAGCCTGAACAGGGGGAGCTTACGGCCCCAGCATTTT
TRBJ2-7 TRBV20-1 - 12 - CSVSRGSYEQYF TGCAGTGTCTCGAGGGGCTCCTACGAGCAGTACTTC
TRBJ2-4 TRBV6-2/TRBV6-3 - 13 - CASTRGEENIQYF TGTGCCAGCACCCGGGGCGAAGAAAACATTCAGTACTTC
TRBJ2-3 TRBV3-1 once 14 TRBD1 CASSRTGVPDTQYF TGTGCCAGCAGCCGGACAGGGGTTCCAGATACGCAGTATTTT
TRBJ2-2 TRBV30 - 14 - CARGETLNAGELFF TGTGCCAGGGGGGAGACCCTGAACGCCGGGGAGCTGTTTTTT
TRBJ1-5 TRBV23-1 - 12 - CARRTYNQPQHF TGCGCCAGACGGACATATAATCAGCCCCAGCATTTT
TRBJ1-2 TRBV28 once 16 - CASSLYRGMGSYGYTF TGTGCCAGCAGTTTATATCGGGGAATGGGATCATATGGCTACACCTTC
TRBJ2-6 TRBV12-3/TRBV12-4 - 19 TRBD1 CASSPFPWTGGAGANVLTF TGTGCCAGCAGCCCCTTCCCGTGGACAGGGGGCGCTGGGGCCAACGTCCTGACTTTC
TRBJ1-5 TRBV18 - 12 - CASCPPGQPQHF TGTGCCAGCTGCCCCCCAGGTCAGCCCCAGCATTTT
TRBJ2-1 TRBV6-5 - 12 - CASSQTWGEQFF TGTGCCAGCAGCCAAACATGGGGTGAGCAGTTCTTC
TRBJ2-1 TRBV12-3/TRBV12-4 - 16 TRBD2 CASSLGLAGGLSEQFF TGTGCCAGCAGTTTAGGGCTAGCGGGAGGATTAAGTGAGCAGTTCTTC
TRBJ1-2 TRBV20-1 - 11 - CSARGSGGYTF TGCAGTGCTAGAGGCAGTGGGGGCTACACCTTC
TRBJ2-4 TRBV5-6 - 15 - CASSLRLEGGNIQYF TGTGCCAGCAGCTTGCGGCTAGAGGGGGGAAACATTCAGTACTTC
TRBJ1-3 TRBV9 - 15 - CASSVGVPSGNTIYF TGTGCCAGCAGCGTAGGCGTTCCCTCTGGAAACACCATATATTTT
TRBJ2-7 TRBV5-6 - 15 - CASSLSGGFSYEQYF TGTGCCAGCAGCTTGTCCGGGGGCTTTAGTTACGAGCAGTACTTC
TRBJ2-6 TRBV18 - 19 TRBD1 CASSPQTGTGNSGANVLTF TGTGCCAGCTCACCGCAGACCGGGACAGGAAACTCTGGGGCCAACGTCCTGACTTTC
TRBJ2-7 TRBV4-1 - 14 - CASSVEQLLTVQYF TGCGCCAGCAGCGTAGAACAGCTTCTTACGGTGCAGTACTTC
TRBJ1-1 TRBV24-1 - 13 - CATSDGGDTEAFF TGTGCCACCAGTGATGGGGGGGACACTGAAGCTTTCTTT
TRBJ2-3 TRBV5-1 - 14 - CASSLDRGPDTQYF TGCGCCAGCAGCTTGGATCGGGGACCAGATACGCAGTATTTT
TRBJ2-3 TRBV30 - 13 - CAWPVPLTDTQYF TGTGCCTGGCCGGTTCCTCTCACAGATACGCAGTATTTT
TRBJ1-2 TRBV6-5 - 14 - CASRPDRANYGYTF TGTGCCAGCAGGCCGGACAGAGCTAACTATGGCTACACCTTC
TRBJ2-7 TRBV7-2 few 13 - CASSLGTYYEQYF TGTGCCAGCAGCTTAGGGACCTACTACGAGCAGTACTTC